These T cell receptor beta chains were read from a single sample in a study of shared clonotypes between healthy human individuals. Sequencing used immunoSEQ multiplex PCR; TCRdb keeps in-frame clones, though not all of them. Of a few million clones in the sample, over 90% were seen once. The specimen sequenced was naive CD4+ T cells from PBMCs. All receptors derive from a man younger than 35 in good health. Some clones in this sample may be carry-over from other donors' samples. CDR3s include the opening cysteine and the closing phenylalanine or tryptophan. Each record gives: clone size, D gene, V gene, J gene, CDR3 DNA, CDR3 protein. D genes are given only for firm matches. A clone size is listed for some rows: how often the clone was seen (once, few, many), or a class if it is expanded.

>-|-|TRBV27|TRBJ1-4
TGTGCCAGCAGGGGGTATGGGTATGAAAAACTGTTTTTT
CASRGYGYEKLFF
>-|TRBD2|TRBV7-9|TRBJ2-1
TGTGCCAGCAGTCTTGATTTTGGGACTACCCCAAACAATGAGCAGTTCTTC
CASSLDFGTTPNNEQFF
>-|-|TRBV5-1|TRBJ1-3
TGCGCCAGCAGCTTGGCCTCTGGAAACACCATATATTTT
CASSLASGNTIYF
>-|-|TRBV5-6|TRBJ2-5
TGTGCCAGCCTCCGGAGGGGTGGGGAGACCCAGTACTTC
CASLRRGGETQYF
>-|TRBD1|TRBV11-2|TRBJ1-1
TGTGCCAGCAGCTTAGATCGGGACAGGGGGACTGAAGCTTTCTTT
CASSLDRDRGTEAFF
>-|-|TRBV6-1|TRBJ1-3
TGTGCCAGCAGTGAACAGGCAGGGACTCGCTCTGGAAACACCATATATTTT
CASSEQAGTRSGNTIYF
>-|TRBD2|TRBV5-1|TRBJ2-7
TGCGCCAGCAGCTTTTTAGCGGGGGGCCCCTACGAGCAGTACTTC
CASSFLAGGPYEQYF
>-|-|TRBV7-8|TRBJ1-4
TGTGCCAGCAGCGTCCGAGCGGAAAAACTGTTTTTT
CASSVRAEKLFF
>-|TRBD2|TRBV5-1|TRBJ2-1
TGCGCCAGCAGCTTGGGTGGCCTAGCGGGAGGGGTCCATGAGCAGTTCTTC
CASSLGGLAGGVHEQFF
>-|-|TRBV5-1|TRBJ2-1
TGCGCCAGCACCCTGGGAAGCGGACCGTACAATGAGCAGTTCTTC
CASTLGSGPYNEQFF
>-|TRBD1|TRBV5-1|TRBJ2-5
TGCGCCAGCACGGAGGGGACAGGGAGGGAGACCCAGTACTTC
CASTEGTGRETQYF
>-|TRBD2|TRBV6-5|TRBJ2-5
TGTGCCAGCAGTACGGGACTAGCGGGGTCGGAGACCCAGTACTTC
CASSTGLAGSETQYF
>-|TRBD1|TRBV27|TRBJ1-4
TGTGCCAGCAGTCTGGACAGGGGGCGTGAAAAACTGTTTTTT
CASSLDRGREKLFF
>-|-|TRBV27|TRBJ2-7
TGTGCCAGCAGTATTCGAAGGGGGTCCTACGAGCAGTACTTC
CASSIRRGSYEQYF
>-|TRBD2|TRBV4-1|TRBJ2-7
TGCGCCAGCAGCCAAGACGGGGTAGCGGGTAACGAGCAGTACTTC
CASSQDGVAGNEQYF
>few|-|TRBV6-1|TRBJ1-1
TGTGCCAGCAGTGAAGCGAACAGGAGGAACACTGAAGCTTTCTTT
CASSEANRRNTEAFF
>-|-|TRBV18|TRBJ2-7
TGTGCCAGCTCACCACGCGCGGCAGGCTCCTACGAGCAGTACTTC
CASSPRAAGSYEQYF
>few|-|TRBV10-3|TRBJ1-1
TGTGCCATCAGTGAGTCGACGGGGGTTGAAGCTTTCTTT
CAISESTGVEAFF
>-|-|TRBV6-5|TRBJ2-7
TGTGCCAGCAGTTATGGAGAAACTTCCTACGAGCAGTACTTC
CASSYGETSYEQYF
>-|-|TRBV9|TRBJ2-3
TGTGCCAGCAGCGCTACAGATACGCAGTATTTT
CASSATDTQYF
>-|-|TRBV2|TRBJ2-6
TGTGCCAGCAGTGAAGGCGCGGCTGGTGGGGCCAACGTCCTGACTTTC
CASSEGAAGGANVLTF
>-|TRBD1|TRBV7-6|TRBJ1-1
TGTGCCAGCAGCACTGGGACAGGCGGCACTGAAGCTTTCTTT
CASSTGTGGTEAFF
>-|-|TRBV7-2|TRBJ1-1
TGTGCCAGCAGCTTTGTGTCTAACCTCTTGGCTGAAGCTTTCTTT
CASSFVSNLLAEAFF
>-|-|TRBV27|TRBJ2-7
TGTGCCAGCAGTAGAAGTTCACACCCCATTTACGAGCAGTACTTC
CASSRSSHPIYEQYF
>-|-|TRBV6-1|TRBJ1-5
TGTGCCAGCAGTGTAGTACAGGGCCAACAGCCCCAGCATTTT
CASSVVQGQQPQHF
>-|-|TRBV7-3|TRBJ1-2
TGTGCCAGCAGCTTAAGTCGGCGGGGGACGGGCTCTGGCTACACCTTC
CASSLSRRGTGSGYTF
>-|TRBD2|TRBV6-5|TRBJ2-5
TGTGCCACTGTAGCGGGAGTTAACCAAGAGACCCAGTACTTC
CATVAGVNQETQYF
>-|-|TRBV6-1|TRBJ1-4
TGTGCCAGCAGAGACCAGGGGATTTCTGGTGAAAAACTGTTTTTT
CASRDQGISGEKLFF
>-|TRBD2|TRBV5-4|TRBJ2-1
TGTGCCAGCACCCTCCCGGGACTAGCGGCTAATGAGCAGTTCTTC
CASTLPGLAANEQFF
>-|-|TRBV7-3|TRBJ1-1
TGTGCCAGCAGCTTAAGAGGGGGGCGCAAAATAATGAACACTGAAGCTTTCTTT
CASSLRGGRKIMNTEAFF
>-|-|TRBV7-9|TRBJ1-1
TGTGCCAGCAGCTTCGGGGGGAACACTGAAGCTTTCTTT
CASSFGGNTEAFF
>-|-|TRBV5-8|TRBJ1-3
TGTGCCAGCAGCCGGGACCACTCCTCTGGAAACACCATATATTTT
CASSRDHSSGNTIYF
>-|-|TRBV30|TRBJ1-5
TGTGCCTGGAGTGCCGGGACAAGGTGGCATCAGCCCCAGCATTTT
CAWSAGTRWHQPQHF
>-|-|TRBV2|TRBJ2-7
TGTGCCAGCAGTGAAGCCCCGGCCTACGAGCAGTACTTC
CASSEAPAYEQYF
>-|-|TRBV28|TRBJ1-2
TGTGCCAGCAGCCAATCTACAGTGGGCTACGGCTACACCTTC
CASSQSTVGYGYTF
>-|-|TRBV2|TRBJ2-2
TGTGCCAGCAGTGAAGCGGGACGCACCGGGGAGCTGTTTTTT
CASSEAGRTGELFF
>-|TRBD2|TRBV19|TRBJ2-7
TGTGCCAGTAGGAATCTAGCGGGAGGAAGCTACGAGCAGTACTTC
CASRNLAGGSYEQYF